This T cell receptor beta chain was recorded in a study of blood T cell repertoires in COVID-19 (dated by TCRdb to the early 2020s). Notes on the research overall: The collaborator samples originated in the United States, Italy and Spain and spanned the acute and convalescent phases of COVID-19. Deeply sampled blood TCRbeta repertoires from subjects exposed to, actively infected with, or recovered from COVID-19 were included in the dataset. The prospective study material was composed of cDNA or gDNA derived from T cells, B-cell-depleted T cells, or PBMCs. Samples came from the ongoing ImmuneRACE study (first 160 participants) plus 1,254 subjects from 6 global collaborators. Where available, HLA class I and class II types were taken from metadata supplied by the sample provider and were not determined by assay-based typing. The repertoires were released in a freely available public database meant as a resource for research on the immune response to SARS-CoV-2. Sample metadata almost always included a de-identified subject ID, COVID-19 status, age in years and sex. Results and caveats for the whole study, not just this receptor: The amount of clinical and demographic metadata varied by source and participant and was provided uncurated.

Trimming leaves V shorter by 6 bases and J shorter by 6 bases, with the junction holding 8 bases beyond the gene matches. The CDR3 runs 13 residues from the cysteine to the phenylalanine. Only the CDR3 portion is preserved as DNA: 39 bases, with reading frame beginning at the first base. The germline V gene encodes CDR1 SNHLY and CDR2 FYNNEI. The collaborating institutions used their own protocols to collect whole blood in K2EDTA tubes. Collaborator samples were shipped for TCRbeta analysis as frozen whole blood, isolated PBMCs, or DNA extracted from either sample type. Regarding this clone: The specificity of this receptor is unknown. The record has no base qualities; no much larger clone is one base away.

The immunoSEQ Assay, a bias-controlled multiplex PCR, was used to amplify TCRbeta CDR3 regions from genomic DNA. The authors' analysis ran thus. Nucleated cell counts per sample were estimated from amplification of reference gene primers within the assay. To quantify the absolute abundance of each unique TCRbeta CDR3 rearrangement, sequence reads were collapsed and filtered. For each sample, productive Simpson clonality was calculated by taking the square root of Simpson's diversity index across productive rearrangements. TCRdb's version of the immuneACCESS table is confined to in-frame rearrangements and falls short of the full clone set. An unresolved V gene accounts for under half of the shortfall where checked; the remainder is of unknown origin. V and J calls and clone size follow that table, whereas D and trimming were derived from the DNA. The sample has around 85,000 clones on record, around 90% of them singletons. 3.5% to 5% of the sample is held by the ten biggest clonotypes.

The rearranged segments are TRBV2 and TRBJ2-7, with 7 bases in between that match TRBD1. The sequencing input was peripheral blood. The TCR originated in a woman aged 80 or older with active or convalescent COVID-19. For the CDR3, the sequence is CASRRQGLGEQYF. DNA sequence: TGTGCCAGCAGGAGACAGGGTTTGGGCGAGCAGTACTTC.